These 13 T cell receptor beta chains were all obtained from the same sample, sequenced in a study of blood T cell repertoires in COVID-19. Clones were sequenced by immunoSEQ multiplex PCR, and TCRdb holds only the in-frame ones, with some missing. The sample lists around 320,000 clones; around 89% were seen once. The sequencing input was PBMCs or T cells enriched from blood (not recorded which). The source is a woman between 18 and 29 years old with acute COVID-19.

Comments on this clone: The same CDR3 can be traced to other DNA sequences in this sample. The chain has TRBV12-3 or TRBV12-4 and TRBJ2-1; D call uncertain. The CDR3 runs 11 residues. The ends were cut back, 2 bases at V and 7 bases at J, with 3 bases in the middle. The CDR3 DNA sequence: TGTGCCAGCAGTTTACTAAATGAGCAGTTCTTC. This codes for CASSLLNEQFF.

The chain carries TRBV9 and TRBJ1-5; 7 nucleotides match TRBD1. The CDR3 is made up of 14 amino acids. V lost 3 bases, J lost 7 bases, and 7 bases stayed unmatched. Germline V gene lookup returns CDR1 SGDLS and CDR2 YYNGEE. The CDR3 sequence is CASSGDREDQPQHF. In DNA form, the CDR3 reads TGTGCCAGCAGCGGCGACAGGGAGGACCAGCCCCAGCATTTT.

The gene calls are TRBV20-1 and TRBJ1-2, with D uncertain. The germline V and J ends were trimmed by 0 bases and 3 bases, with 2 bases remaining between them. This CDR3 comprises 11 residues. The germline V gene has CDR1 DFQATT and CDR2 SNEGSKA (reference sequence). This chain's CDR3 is CSARDYYGYTF. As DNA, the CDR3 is TGCAGTGCTAGAGACTACTATGGCTACACCTTC.

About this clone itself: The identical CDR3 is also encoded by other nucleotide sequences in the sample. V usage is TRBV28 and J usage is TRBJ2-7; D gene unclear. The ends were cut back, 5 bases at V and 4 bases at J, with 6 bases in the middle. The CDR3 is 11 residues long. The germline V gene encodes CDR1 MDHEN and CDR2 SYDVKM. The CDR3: CASSDRYEQYF. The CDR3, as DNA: TGTGCCAGCAGTGATAGATACGAGCAGTACTTC.

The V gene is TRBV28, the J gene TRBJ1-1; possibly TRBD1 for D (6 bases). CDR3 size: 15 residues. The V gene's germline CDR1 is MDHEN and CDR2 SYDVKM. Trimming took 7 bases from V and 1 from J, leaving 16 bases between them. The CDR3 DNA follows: TGTGCCAGCACCTTATATGGGACACCGAACACTGAAGCTTTCTTT. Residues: CASTLYGTPNTEAFF.

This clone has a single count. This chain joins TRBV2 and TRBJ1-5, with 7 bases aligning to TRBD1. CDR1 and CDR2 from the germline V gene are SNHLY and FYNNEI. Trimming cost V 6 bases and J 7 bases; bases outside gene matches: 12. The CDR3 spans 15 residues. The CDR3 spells CASSQGEASRQPQHF. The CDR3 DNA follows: TGTGCCAGCAGCCAGGGGGAGGCCTCCAGACAGCCCCAGCATTTT.

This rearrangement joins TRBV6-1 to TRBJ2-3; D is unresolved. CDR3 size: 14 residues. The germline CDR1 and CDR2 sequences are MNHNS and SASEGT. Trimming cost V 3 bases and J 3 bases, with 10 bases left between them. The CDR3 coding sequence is TGTGCCAGCAGTGAGGTAACTCGGACAGATACGCAGTATTTT. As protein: CASSEVTRTDTQYF.

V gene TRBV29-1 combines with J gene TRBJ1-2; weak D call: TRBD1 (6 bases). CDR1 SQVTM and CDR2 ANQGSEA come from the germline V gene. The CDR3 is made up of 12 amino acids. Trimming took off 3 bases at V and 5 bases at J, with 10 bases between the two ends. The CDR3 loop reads CSVEGAGYGYTF. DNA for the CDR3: TGCAGCGTTGAGGGGGCAGGTTATGGCTACACCTTC. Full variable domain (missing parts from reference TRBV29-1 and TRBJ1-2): SAVISQKPSRDICQRGTSLTIQCQVDSQVTMMFWYRQQPGQSLTLIATANQGSEATYESGFVIDKFPISRPNLTFSTLTVSNMSPEDSSIYLCSVEGAGYGYTFGSGTRLTVV.

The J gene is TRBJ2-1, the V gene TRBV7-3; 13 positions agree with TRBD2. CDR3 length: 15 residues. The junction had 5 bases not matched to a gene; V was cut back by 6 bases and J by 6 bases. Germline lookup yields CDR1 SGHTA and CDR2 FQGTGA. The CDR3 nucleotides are TGTGCCAGCAGTAGGACTAGCGGGAGTATCAATGAGCAGTTCTTC. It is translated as CASSRTSGSINEQFF.

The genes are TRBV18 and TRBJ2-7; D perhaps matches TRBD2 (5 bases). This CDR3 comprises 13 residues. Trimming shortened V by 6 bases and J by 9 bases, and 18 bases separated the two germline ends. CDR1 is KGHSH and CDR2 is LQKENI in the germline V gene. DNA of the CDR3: TGTGCCAGCTCTCCGGAAGGGAGTCTTGGGCAGTACTTC. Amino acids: CASSPEGSLGQYF.

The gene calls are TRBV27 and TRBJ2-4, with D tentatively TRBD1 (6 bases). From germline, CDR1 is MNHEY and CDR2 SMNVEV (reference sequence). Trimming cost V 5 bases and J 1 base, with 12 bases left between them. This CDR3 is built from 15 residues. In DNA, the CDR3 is TGTGCCAGCAGTCCCTCAGACAGGGCCAAAAACATTCAGTACTTC. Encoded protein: CASSPSDRAKNIQYF.

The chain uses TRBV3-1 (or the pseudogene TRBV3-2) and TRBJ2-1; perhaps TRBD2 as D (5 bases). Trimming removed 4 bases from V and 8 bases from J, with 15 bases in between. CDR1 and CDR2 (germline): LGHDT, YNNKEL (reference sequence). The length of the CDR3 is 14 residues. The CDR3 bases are TGTGCCAGCAGCCCCTCGGGGTACCGACATGAGCAGTTCTTC. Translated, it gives CASSPSGYRHEQFF.

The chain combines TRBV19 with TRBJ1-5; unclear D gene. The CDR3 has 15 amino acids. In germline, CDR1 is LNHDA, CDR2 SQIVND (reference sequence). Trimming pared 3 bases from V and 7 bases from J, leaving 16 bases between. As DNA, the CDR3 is TGTGCCAGTAGTATGCCCCCTGGGCTGAAACAGCCCCAGCATTTT. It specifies CASSMPPGLKQPQHF. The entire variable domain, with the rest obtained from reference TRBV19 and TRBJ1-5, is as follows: DGGITQSPKYLFRKEGQNVTLSCEQNLNHDAMYWYRQDPGQGLRLIYYSQIVNDFQKGDIAEGYSVSREKKESFPLTVTSAQKNPTAFYLCASSMPPGLKQPQHFGDGTRLSIL.